Below are 17 T cell receptor beta chains sequenced from a single sample in a study of vaccination and CD4 T cells after COVID-19. Once obtained from cultured CD4+ T cells, the DNA was sequenced using the Oncomine TCR Beta short-read assay. TCRdb analysed the PCR reads with MiXCR anew, one entry per CDR3 protein. Among approximately 11,000 distinct CDR3 sequences listed, 69% were seen once. Antigens for these TCRs are unknown. Treatment reported: roughly nine-day PBMC culture with coronavirus spike peptide pools or control peptides (ViraFEST assay). The source material was CD4+ T cells from blood, cultured in vitro. Receptor source: a human donor who had recovered from COVID-19.

The CDR3: CASSLAGRRRGTDTQYF. The CDR3, as DNA: TGTGCCAGCAGCTTAGCAGGCAGGAGAAGAGGGACAGATACGCAGTATTTT. The chain uses TRBV7-8 and TRBJ2-3, with D possibly matching TRBD2 (5 bases). V was clipped by 0 bases and J by 3 bases, with 16 bases between them. Per the germline V gene, CDR1 is SGHVS and CDR2 is FQNEAQ. This CDR3 has 17 amino acids.

This clonotype was counted between two and nine times. This chain connects TRBV7-2 to TRBJ1-5; unclear D gene. Germline V gene sequence: CDR1 SGHTA, CDR2 FQGNSA. Trimming took 0 bases from V and 9 from J, leaving 12 bases between them. This CDR3 spans 14 amino acids. The CDR3 loop reads CASSLAMGKGPQHF. In nucleotides, the CDR3 is TGTGCCAGCAGCTTAGCCATGGGGAAGGGGCCCCAGCATTTT.

V usage is TRBV12-3 or TRBV12-4 and J usage is TRBJ2-7; D call uncertain. The CDR3 has 13 residues. V was trimmed by 2 bases and J by 1 base, leaving 6 bases between them. CDR3 residues: CASSLRGSYEQYF. Here the CDR3 DNA reads TGTGCCAGCAGTTTACGCGGATCCTACGAGCAGTACTTC.

The chain couples TRBV7-2 to TRBJ1-2; a weak D match, TRBD1 (5 bases). There are 16 residues in the CDR3. V lost 5 bases and J lost 4, with 20 bases in between. CDR1 is SGHTA and CDR2 is FQGNSA in the germline V gene. For the CDR3, the DNA is TGTGCCAGCAGCCCGGACCCCGCGCAGGGCCTCTATGGCTACACCTTC. Translation gives CASSPDPAQGLYGYTF. Together with reference TRBV7-2 and TRBJ1-2, the CDR3 gives the full variable domain: GAGVSQSPSNKVTEKGKDVELRCDPISGHTALYWYRQSLGQGLEFLIYFQGNSAPDKSGLPSDRFSAERTGGSVSTLTIQRTQQEDSAVYLCASSPDPAQGLYGYTFGSGTRLTVV.

The V gene is TRBV19, the J gene TRBJ2-2, with D tentatively TRBD1 (7 bases). The germline gives CDR1 LNHDA, CDR2 SQIVND (reference sequence). This CDR3 comprises 18 residues. Trimming removed 1 base at V and 3 bases at J, with 18 bases between. The CDR3 DNA reads as TGTGCCAGTAGTATAGGAGAAGGGGGCGGGACGGACACCGGGGAGCTGTTTTTT. Translating gives CASSIGEGGGTDTGELFF. Full variable domain (rest looked up from reference TRBV19 and TRBJ2-2): DGGITQSPKYLFRKEGQNVTLSCEQNLNHDAMYWYRQDPGQGLRLIYYSQIVNDFQKGDIAEGYSVSREKKESFPLTVTSAQKNPTAFYLCASSIGEGGGTDTGELFFGEGSRLTVL.

The CDR3 loop reads CASSLAHYEQYF. The DNA of the CDR3 is TGCGCCAGCAGCTTGGCCCACTACGAGCAGTACTTC. The chain is built from TRBV5-1 and TRBJ2-7; the D is unclear. V lost 0 bases and J 3 bases, leaving 4 bases between the germline ends. Germline V gene sequence: CDR1 SGHRS, CDR2 YFSETQ. The CDR3 is made up of 12 amino acids.

This chain uses TRBV6-5 with TRBJ1-2; 10 bases are a match to TRBD1. The germline CDR1 and CDR2 sequences are MNHEY and SVGAGI. This CDR3 has 16 amino acids. The J segment lost 2 bases and the V segment lost 2 bases, leaving 5 bases of the junction unmatched. CDR3 protein: CASSYQTGQGNYGYTF. The CDR3 nucleotides read TGTGCCAGCAGTTACCAAACGGGACAGGGGAACTATGGCTACACCTTC.

The DNA for the CDR3 is TGTGCCAGCAGCGGCGAGCGCCCTCAGCCCCAGCATTTT. Translating gives CASSGERPQPQHF. This chain joins TRBV7-9 and TRBJ1-5, with unresolved D. The CDR3 has 13 residues. V was pared by 5 bases and J by 6 bases, with 11 bases between. The germline CDR1 and CDR2 sequences are SEHNR and FQNEAQ (reference sequence).

V usage is TRBV19 and J usage is TRBJ2-2; 9 positions match TRBD1. The CDR3 contains 17 residues. The germline CDR1 and CDR2 sequences are LNHDA and SQIVND (reference sequence). V was pared by 4 bases and J by 3 bases, with 9 bases of the junction left unmatched. The CDR3 loop is CASSTASGQGYTGELFF. The CDR3 DNA reads as TGTGCCAGTAGTACCGCGTCGGGACAGGGTTACACCGGGGAGCTGTTTTTT.

The chain employs TRBV11-2 and TRBJ1-2, with unresolved D. The CDR3 totals 14 residues. Trimming pared 2 bases from V and 1 base from J, leaving 8 bases between. The germline V gene has CDR1 SGHAT and CDR2 FQNNGV. This chain's CDR3 is CASSLSRFNYGYTF. CDR3 DNA: TGTGCCAGCAGCTTATCACGGTTTAACTATGGCTACACCTTC.

This clonotype appeared once. The chain carries TRBV6-1 and TRBJ2-1, with 7 bases that match TRBD1. CDR3 length: 14 amino acids. With V trimmed by 10 bases and J by 4 bases, 10 bases remained unmatched. The germline V gene has CDR1 MNHNS and CDR2 SASEGT. As DNA, the CDR3 is TGTGCCACTTACGCCAGGGGGATATACAATGAGCAGTTCTTC. Protein: CATYARGIYNEQFF.

The rearrangement uses TRBV19 and TRBJ2-7, with 11 bases lining up with TRBD2. V dropped 2 bases and J dropped 0; count of bases not matched to a gene: 0. Germline V CDR1 and CDR2: LNHDA, SQIVND (reference sequence). The CDR3 contains 15 residues. The CDR3 DNA reads as TGTGCCAGTAGTATAACTAGCGGGAGCTCCTACGAGCAGTACTTC. Encoded protein: CASSITSGSSYEQYF.

CDR3 nucleotide sequence: TGTGCCAGCAGGACGGGACAGGGGGAAAATCAGCCCCAGCATTTT. This sequence encodes CASRTGQGENQPQHF. J is TRBJ1-5 and V is TRBV2; the match to TRBD1 covers 11 bases. V lost 6 bases, J lost 4 bases, and 5 bases stayed unmatched. Per germline, CDR1 SNHLY and CDR2 FYNNEI. This CDR3 contains 15 residues.

This rearrangement joins TRBV7-8 to TRBJ1-5; unclear D gene. V gave up 5 bases and J gave up 7 bases, with 12 bases separating them. The CDR3 is 13 residues long. From germline, CDR1 is SGHVS and CDR2 FQNEAQ. The CDR3 loop is CASSPTGGQPQHF. The DNA for the CDR3 is TGTGCCAGCAGCCCGACGGGTGGACAGCCCCAGCATTTT.

The chain joins TRBV28 to TRBJ2-5; weak D call: TRBD2 (5 bases). The V end lost 2 bases, the J end lost 4 bases, and 14 bases lay between the germline ends. Germline loops: CDR1 MDHEN, CDR2 SYDVKM. This CDR3 spans 15 amino acids. DNA for the CDR3: TGTGCCAGCAGTTTAAATCGACTACCCCCAGAGACCCAGTACTTC. Amino acids: CASSLNRLPPETQYF.

The chain links TRBV19 to TRBJ1-1; perhaps TRBD1 as D (6 bases). This CDR3 has 13 residues. The V end was cut by 10 bases, the J end by 1 base, with 13 bases between. Germline values: CDR1 LNHDA, CDR2 SQIVND (reference sequence). In nucleotides, the CDR3 is TGTGCCACCGAGGACAGAGCGAACACTGAAGCTTTCTTT. This translates into CATEDRANTEAFF. The full variable domain, rest sourced from reference TRBV19 and TRBJ1-1, is DGGITQSPKYLFRKEGQNVTLSCEQNLNHDAMYWYRQDPGQGLRLIYYSQIVNDFQKGDIAEGYSVSREKKESFPLTVTSAQKNPTAFYLCATEDRANTEAFFGQGTRLTVV.

The V gene is TRBV20-1, the J gene TRBJ2-2, with TRBD2 matching 8 bases. Germline CDR1 and CDR2: DFQATT and SNEGSKA (reference sequence). CDR3 length: 15 amino acids. The junction had 16 bases not matched to a gene; V was cut back by 3 bases and J by 13 bases. In DNA, the CDR3 is TGCAGTGCTAGGACTAGCGTGAACACCGGGGAGTCGCTGTTTTTT. Encoded protein: CSARTSVNTGESLFF.